This T cell receptor (beta chain) derives from a study of blood T cell repertoires in COVID-19. Study overall: Samples came from the United States, Italy and Spain, spanning acute and convalescent COVID-19. The cDNA or gDNA used as material had been derived from T cells, B-cell-depleted T cells, or PBMCs.

V lost 2 bases and J lost 8, with 10 bases in between. Per germline, CDR1 LNHDA and CDR2 SQIVND (reference sequence). This CDR3 has 13 residues. Under the authors' procedure: Reference gene primer amplification gave estimated nucleated cell counts. Using immunoSEQ multiplex PCR, the repertoire was profiled, and TCRdb retains in-frame clones only, with some absent. Clone size and V and J calls were adopted from that table, with D and trimming inferred from the DNA. The sample carries about 98,000 clones, around 81% recorded once. The sample was peripheral blood. The chain is built from TRBV19 and TRBJ1-5, with a weak D call TRBD1 (6 bases). The receptor was isolated from a man aged 55 to 69 with acute or convalescent COVID-19. The CDR3 region is CASSINREKPQHF. CDR3 sequence (DNA): TGTGCCAGTAGTATAAACAGGGAAAAGCCCCAGCATTTT.